The 29 T cell receptor beta chains below were found in one sample sequenced in a study of T cells and Merkel cell carcinoma outcomes. Only in-frame clones appear in the TCRdb table, and some are missing; sequencing was by immunoSEQ multiplex PCR. Of about 320 clones listed, 80% to 90% were seen once; the top ten hold roughly 7.1%. Material for sequencing was tumor tissue from Merkel cell carcinoma. The receptors shown here come from a human donor with Merkel cell carcinoma.

This clone came up once. The gene calls are TRBV6-4 and TRBJ1-5; 7 nucleotides match TRBD1. Germline lookup yields CDR1 MRHNA and CDR2 SNTAGT. With 6 bases clipped from V and 3 bases from J, the junction kept 8 bases outside the gene matches. There are 15 residues in the CDR3. In nucleotides, the CDR3 is TGTGCCAGCAGCGACGACAGGGATGACAATCAGCCCCAGCATTTT. It yields the protein CASSDDRDDNQPQHF.

The rearrangement joins TRBV5-1 to TRBJ2-5, with D tentatively TRBD1 or TRBD2 (5 bases each). The germline CDR1 and CDR2 sequences are SGHRS and YFSETQ. Trimming shortened V by 4 bases and J by 0 bases, and 22 bases separated the two germline ends. The CDR3 is 18 residues long. CDR3 nucleotides: TGCGCCAGCAGCCGTGGGGCTTGGGGGTCAGCAGACCAAGAGACCCAGTACTTC. This translates into CASSRGAWGSADQETQYF.

The chain employs TRBV4-3 and TRBJ2-2, with TRBD1 matching over 9 bases. V lost 6 bases to trimming and J lost 6 bases; unmatched junction nucleotides: 5. Germline CDR1 LGHNA, CDR2 YSLEER. The CDR3 extends over 14 amino acids. The CDR3 coding sequence is TGCGCCAGCAGACAGGGGGCGGCCTCCGGGGAGCTGTTTTTT. Its protein is CASRQGAASGELFF.

This clone was recorded once. The chain is built from TRBV5-1 and TRBJ1-2; a possible D gene is TRBD1 (5 bases). Germline V lookup: CDR1 SGHRS, CDR2 YFSETQ. The CDR3 is made up of 13 amino acids. V lost 8 bases to trimming and J lost 5 bases, with 16 bases between them. The CDR3 loop is CASRWGGGYGYTF. CDR3 coding DNA: TGCGCCAGTCGGTGGGGCGGCGGGTATGGCTACACCTTC.

The chain couples TRBV5-1 to TRBJ2-2; D is unclear. CDR1 and CDR2 (germline): SGHRS, YFSETQ. The CDR3 totals 13 residues. V lost 3 bases and J lost 4, with 7 bases in between. The CDR3 bases are TGCGCCAGCAGCTCTGAGATCACCGGGGAGCTGTTTTTT. It encodes CASSSEITGELFF.

This chain links TRBV9 with TRBJ2-1; D perhaps matches TRBD2 (5 bases). The germline V gene has CDR1 SGDLS and CDR2 YYNGEE. The CDR3 runs 14 residues. V gave up 3 bases and J gave up 4 bases, with 11 bases separating them. The CDR3 here is CASSGGEHYNEQFF. The CDR3 DNA reads TGTGCCAGCAGCGGGGGAGAACATTACAATGAGCAGTTCTTC.

The gene calls are TRBV10-3 and TRBJ2-2; TRBD2 agrees at 12 bases. V shed 3 bases and J 5 bases; nucleotides not matched to a gene: 7. CDR1 ENHRY and CDR2 SYGVKD come from the germline V gene. This CDR3 spans 17 amino acids. The CDR3 loop is CAISDPTSGSYTGELFF. CDR3 sequence (DNA): TGTGCCATCAGTGACCCGACTAGCGGGAGTTATACCGGGGAGCTGTTTTTT.

This clone appeared once. V is TRBV23-1 and J is TRBJ2-7; D possibly uses TRBD1 or TRBD2 (5 bases each). TRBV23-1 is an ORF, with its function uncertain. The CDR3 contains 14 residues. V gave up 3 bases and J gave up 2 bases, with 11 bases separating them. CDR3 residues: CASSHRDGTYEQYF. CDR3 coding DNA: TGCGCCAGCAGTCACCGGGACGGAACCTACGAGCAGTACTTC.

This clone was seen a single time. The chain combines TRBV7-2 with TRBJ1-5; D is ambiguous. The CDR3 extends over 14 amino acids. Trimming took off 2 bases at V and 4 bases at J, with 9 bases between the two ends. Germline CDR1 is SGHTA and CDR2 is FQGNSA. The CDR3 protein is CASSLPTGNQPQHF. CDR3 DNA sequence: TGTGCCAGCAGCTTACCGACGGGGAATCAGCCCCAGCATTTT.

Only one count was recorded for this clone. This chain joins TRBV11-2 and TRBJ2-7; 8 nucleotides agree with TRBD2. The CDR3 consists of 14 residues. V lost 5 bases to trimming and J lost 5 bases; unmatched junction nucleotides: 8. Germline CDR1 is SGHAT and CDR2 is FQNNGV. The CDR3 here is CASSPLTSVHEQYF. The CDR3 nucleotides are TGTGCCAGCAGCCCCCTGACTAGCGTCCACGAGCAGTACTTC.

The chain combines TRBV27 with TRBJ2-1; 7 nucleotides match TRBD2. Germline V gives CDR1 MNHEY, CDR2 SMNVEV (reference sequence). This CDR3 comprises 15 residues. V gave up 6 bases and J gave up 0 bases; unmatched junction bases: 5. Here the CDR3 DNA reads TGTGCCAGCAGGGAGGGCGGGGGCTCCTACAATGAGCAGTTCTTC. Protein product: CASREGGGSYNEQFF.

This chain joins TRBV11-2 and TRBJ2-2; D not resolved. V dropped 7 bases and J dropped 0 bases, with 6 bases sitting between them. Germline V CDR1 and CDR2: SGHAT, FQNNGV. CDR3 length: 13 residues. CDR3 sequence (DNA): TGTGCCAGCAAGGAGCCGAACACCGGGGAGCTGTTTTTT. It codes for CASKEPNTGELFF. Full variable domain (outside the CDR3, taken from reference TRBV11-2 and TRBJ2-2): EAGVAQSPRYKIIEKRQSVAFWCNPISGHATLYWYQQILGQGPKLLIQFQNNGVVDDSQLPKDRFSAERLKGVDSTLKIQPAKLEDSAVYLCASKEPNTGELFFGEGSRLTVL.

This rearrangement joins TRBV7-9 to TRBJ2-7, with D perhaps TRBD2 (6 bases). The CDR3 length is 13 residues. Per germline, CDR1 SEHNR and CDR2 FQNEAQ (reference sequence). Trimming pared 4 bases from V and 2 bases from J, leaving 9 bases between. The chain's CDR3 is CASSWTIAYEQYF. CDR3 DNA sequence: TGTGCCAGCAGCTGGACTATTGCCTACGAGCAGTACTTC.

CDR3: CATQPTDRGYSGNTIYF. The CDR3 DNA follows: TGTGCCACCCAGCCAACGGACAGGGGCTACTCTGGAAACACCATATATTTT. The chain joins TRBV2 to TRBJ1-3; TRBD1 matches 9 bases. CDR3 length equals 17 residues. V lost 10 bases to trimming and J lost 0 bases; unmatched junction nucleotides: 13. Germline CDR1 reads SNHLY; CDR2 reads FYNNEI.

J is TRBJ1-2 and V is TRBV6-6, with D unresolved. The CDR3 totals 12 residues. Germline V gives CDR1 MNHNY, CDR2 SVGAGI (reference sequence). Trimming took 6 bases from V and 4 from J, leaving 9 bases between them. The chain's CDR3 is CASSPTAYGYTF. Here the CDR3 DNA reads TGTGCCAGCAGCCCGACGGCCTATGGCTACACCTTC.

This CDR3 is CASSQDSWEQVLLWNTIYF. CDR3 nucleotide sequence: TGTGCCAGCAGCCAAGATTCATGGGAACAGGTCCTTCTCTGGAACACCATATATTTT. The genes are TRBV14 and TRBJ1-3; a weak D match, TRBD1 (5 bases). Germline CDR1 and CDR2: SGHDN and FVKESK. This CDR3 region has 19 residues. V dropped 0 bases and J dropped 7 bases, with 25 bases sitting between them.

For this clone: Relative to the germline gene, one junction end is altered; a read error may explain this. CDR3 loop: CASSLVGGYTGELFF. As DNA, the CDR3 is TGTGCCAGCAGTTTAGTAGGAGGGTACACCGGGGAGCTGTTTTTT. The gene calls are TRBV7-2 and TRBJ2-2; a weak D match, TRBD2 (6 bases). Germline CDR1 and CDR2: SGHTA and FQGNSA. This CDR3 has 15 amino acids.

The V call is TRBV7-9, the J call TRBJ2-4; 7 bases are shared with TRBD1. The germline V gene has CDR1 SEHNR and CDR2 FQNEAQ (reference sequence). This CDR3 has 14 residues. Germline trimming cut 3 bases from V and 6 bases from J; bases unmatched to any gene: 5. The DNA of the CDR3 is TGTGCCAGCAGCTTTAAGGGACAGTCAAACATTCAGTACTTC. Protein product: CASSFKGQSNIQYF.

This clone was found a few times. This chain joins TRBV19 and TRBJ2-1, with D possibly being TRBD2 (6 bases). CDR1 and CDR2 (germline): LNHDA, SQIVND (reference sequence). Trimming removed 7 bases from V and 4 bases from J, with 11 bases in between. The CDR3 runs to 13 residues. CDR3 residues: CASTPRGYNEQFF. CDR3 nucleotides: TGTGCCAGTACCCCCCGGGGGTACAATGAGCAGTTCTTC.

Concerning this clone: The junction differs from germline at one of its ends, possibly a read error. CDR3 region: CSIEDRADYGYTF. CDR3 coding DNA: TGCAGCATTGAGGACAGGGCAGACTATGGCTACACCTTC. The V and J genes are TRBV29-1 and TRBJ1-2; 8 bases map to TRBD1. There are 13 residues in the CDR3. Germline assignment: CDR1 SQVTM and CDR2 ANQGSEA.

V is TRBV29-1 and J is TRBJ2-2, with D hard to call. The length of the CDR3 is 15 residues. The V end lost 5 bases, the J end lost 6 bases, and 19 bases lay between the germline ends. Germline values: CDR1 SQVTM, CDR2 ANQGSEA. CDR3 sequence reads: CSVSLGFSLAGELFF. As DNA, the CDR3 is TGCAGCGTTAGCCTAGGGTTTAGCTTGGCCGGGGAGCTGTTTTTT.

The chain joins TRBV7-6 to TRBJ2-2; D possibly corresponds to TRBD1 (5 bases). CDR1 and CDR2 (germline): SGHVS, FNYEAQ. The CDR3 spans 15 residues. V gave up 5 bases and J gave up 0 bases, with 10 bases separating them. For the CDR3, the DNA is TGTGCCAGCAGCCAATCAGGGTCGAACACCGGGGAGCTGTTTTTT. Amino acid sequence: CASSQSGSNTGELFF.

The rearrangement joins TRBV14 to TRBJ2-1; maybe TRBD2 (5 bases). From germline, CDR1 is SGHDN and CDR2 FVKESK. This CDR3 spans 17 amino acids. Trimming cost V 0 bases and J 2 bases, with 14 bases left between them. The CDR3 sequence is CASSQDLGGRTYNEQFF. CDR3 nucleotides: TGTGCCAGCAGCCAAGATTTGGGTGGGAGAACCTACAATGAGCAGTTCTTC.

The rearrangement links TRBV4-1 to TRBJ2-6; D tentatively reads TRBD1 or TRBD2 (5 bases each). Trimming stripped 2 bases from V and 1 base from J, with 21 bases between. The CDR3 is 20 residues long. CDR1 is MGHRA and CDR2 is YSYEKL in the germline V gene. DNA of the CDR3: TGCGCCAGCAGCCAAAAGGGGTCCGGGACCTCGTGGTCTGGGGCCAACGTCCTGACTTTC. Translated, it gives CASSQKGSGTSWSGANVLTF.

The chain couples TRBV7-2 to TRBJ2-5; 13 positions match TRBD2. The trim removed 5 bases at V and 5 bases at J, leaving 5 bases unmatched. Germline V gene lookup returns CDR1 SGHTA and CDR2 FQGNSA. The CDR3 runs to 15 residues. The CDR3 DNA is TGTGCCAGCAGCAGGACTAGCGGGAGATGGGAGACCCAGTACTTC. Residues: CASSRTSGRWETQYF. The whole variable domain, filled in from reference TRBV7-2 and TRBJ2-5, reads GAGVSQSPSNKVTEKGKDVELRCDPISGHTALYWYRQSLGQGLEFLIYFQGNSAPDKSGLPSDRFSAERTGGSVSTLTIQRTQQEDSAVYLCASSRTSGRWETQYFGPGTRLLVL.

The chain has TRBV9 and TRBJ2-7; D is perhaps TRBD2 (6 bases). Germline V gives CDR1 SGDLS, CDR2 YYNGEE. CDR3 length equals 17 residues. V lost 0 bases and J 5 bases, leaving 21 bases between the germline ends. CDR3 loop: CASSVGSGWGTGDEQYF. CDR3 DNA: TGTGCCAGCAGCGTAGGGAGTGGGTGGGGGACTGGGGACGAGCAGTACTTC.

This clone was seen a single time. CDR3 region: CSVEGARGPGTQYF. The CDR3 coding sequence is TGCAGCGTTGAGGGAGCCAGGGGCCCGGGTACCCAGTACTTC. The gene calls are TRBV29-1 and TRBJ2-5, with D possibly matching TRBD1 (6 bases). This CDR3 has 14 amino acids. Trimming pared 3 bases from V and 8 bases from J, leaving 19 bases between. CDR1 is SQVTM and CDR2 is ANQGSEA in the germline V gene.

This chain uses TRBV6-5 with TRBJ2-5; the D gene is possibly TRBD2 (6 bases). V lost 1 base, J lost 5 bases, and 11 bases lay in between. The germline CDR1 and CDR2 sequences are MNHEY and SVGAGI. The CDR3 has 14 amino acids. This CDR3 is CASSYYGAGETQYF. Here the CDR3 DNA reads TGTGCCAGCAGTTACTACGGGGCGGGGGAGACCCAGTACTTC.

The J gene is TRBJ2-6, the V gene TRBV5-5, with D possibly being TRBD1 or TRBD2 (6 bases each). Germline CDR1 and CDR2: SGHKS and YYEKEE (reference sequence). Trimming pared 5 bases from V and 4 bases from J, leaving 16 bases between. This CDR3 is built from 16 residues. CDR3 DNA sequence: TGTGCCAGCAGGGGGGGCCCTGGAGGGGGGGCCAACGTCCTGACTTTC. Translating it yields CASRGGPGGGANVLTF.